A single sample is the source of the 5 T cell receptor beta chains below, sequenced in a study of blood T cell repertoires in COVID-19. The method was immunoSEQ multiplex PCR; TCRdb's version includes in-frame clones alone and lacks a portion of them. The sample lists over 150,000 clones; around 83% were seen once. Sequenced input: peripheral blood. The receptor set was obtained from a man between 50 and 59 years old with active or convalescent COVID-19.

CDR3 nucleotide sequence: TGCAGTGCTACCCCGGAGGGTGAGCAGTTCTTC. Its protein is CSATPEGEQFF. The gene calls are TRBV20-1 and TRBJ2-1; D is perhaps TRBD2 (6 bases). V was pared by 4 bases and J by 9 bases, with 10 bases between. This CDR3 spans 11 amino acids. CDR1 and CDR2 from the germline V gene are DFQATT and SNEGSKA (reference sequence).

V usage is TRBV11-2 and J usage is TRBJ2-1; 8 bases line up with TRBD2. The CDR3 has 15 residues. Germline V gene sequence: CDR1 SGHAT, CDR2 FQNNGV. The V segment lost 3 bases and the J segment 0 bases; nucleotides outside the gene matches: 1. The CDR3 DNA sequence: TGTGCCAGCAGCTTTACTAGCGGCTCCTACAATGAGCAGTTCTTC. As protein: CASSFTSGSYNEQFF.

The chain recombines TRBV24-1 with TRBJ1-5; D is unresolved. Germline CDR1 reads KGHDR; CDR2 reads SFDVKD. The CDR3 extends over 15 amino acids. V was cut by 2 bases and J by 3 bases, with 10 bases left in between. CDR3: CATSDSDTLNQPQHF. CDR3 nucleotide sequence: TGTGCCACCAGTGATTCCGACACCCTCAATCAGCCCCAGCATTTT.

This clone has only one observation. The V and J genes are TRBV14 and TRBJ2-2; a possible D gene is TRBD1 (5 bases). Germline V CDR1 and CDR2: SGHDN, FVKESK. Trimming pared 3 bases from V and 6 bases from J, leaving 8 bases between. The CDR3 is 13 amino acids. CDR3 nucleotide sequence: TGTGCCAGCAGCCAGCAGGGTTCCGGGGAGCTGTTTTTT. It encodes CASSQQGSGELFF.

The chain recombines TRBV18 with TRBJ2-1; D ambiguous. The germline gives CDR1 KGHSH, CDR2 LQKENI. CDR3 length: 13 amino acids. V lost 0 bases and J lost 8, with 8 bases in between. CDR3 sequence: CASSPPEAHEQFF. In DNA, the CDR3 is TGTGCCAGCTCACCACCCGAAGCCCATGAGCAGTTCTTC.